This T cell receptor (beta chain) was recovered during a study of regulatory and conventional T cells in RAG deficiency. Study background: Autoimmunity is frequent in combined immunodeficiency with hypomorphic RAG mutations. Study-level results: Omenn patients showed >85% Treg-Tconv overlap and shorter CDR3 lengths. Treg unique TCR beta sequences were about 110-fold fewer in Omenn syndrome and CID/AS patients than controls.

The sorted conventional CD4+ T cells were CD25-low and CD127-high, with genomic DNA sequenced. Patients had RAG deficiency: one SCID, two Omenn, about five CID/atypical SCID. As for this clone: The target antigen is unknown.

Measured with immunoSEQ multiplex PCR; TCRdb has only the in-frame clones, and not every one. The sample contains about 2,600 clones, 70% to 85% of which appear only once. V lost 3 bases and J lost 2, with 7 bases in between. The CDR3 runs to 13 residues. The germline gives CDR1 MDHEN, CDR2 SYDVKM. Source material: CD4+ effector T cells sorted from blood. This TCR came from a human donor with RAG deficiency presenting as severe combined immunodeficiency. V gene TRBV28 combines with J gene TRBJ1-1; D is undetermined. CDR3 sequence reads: CASSFQGNTEAFF. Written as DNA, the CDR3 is TGTGCCAGCAGTTTTCAAGGCAACACTGAAGCTTTCTTT.